A selection of T cell receptor beta chains follows, all from one sample in a study of T cells in Graves' hyperthyroidism and ophthalmopathy. Using its own MiXCR run on the multiplex PCR reads, TCRdb lists one record per CDR3 protein. The sample consists of approximately 610,000 distinct CDR3 sequences, roughly 15% of them appearing once. The sample comprised blood. The source of these receptors is a woman in her forties with Graves' ophthalmopathy. CDR3s include the opening cysteine and the closing phenylalanine or tryptophan.

j_call	v_call	cdr3_aa
TRBJ1-1	TRBV4-1	CASSQGPQVNTEAFF
TRBJ2-7	TRBV5-1	CASKYSSSYEQYF
TRBJ2-7	TRBV6-1	CASSALSYEQYF
TRBJ1-1	TRBV5-1	CASSWGPMNTEAFF
TRBJ1-1	TRBV6-2/TRBV6-3	CASSLHLGHLSEAFF
TRBJ2-7	TRBV29-1	CSVEDQGEGRSYEQYF
TRBJ2-7	TRBV11-2	CASNGGYEQYF
TRBJ2-2	TRBV2	CASSGPAGTEGTGELFF
TRBJ2-6	TRBV5-1	CASSLAQGVSSGANVLTF
TRBJ2-7	TRBV29-1	CRGQRELPAEQYF
TRBJ1-1	TRBV7-6	CASSLESGSNTEAFF
TRBJ2-7	TRBV11-2	CASSLLGYGYEQYF
TRBJ2-5	TRBV6-5	CASSYAMQETQYF
TRBJ2-5	TRBV12-3/TRBV12-4	CASRRTGTRETQYF
TRBJ2-3	TRBV7-2	CASSLVIDTQYF
TRBJ1-1	TRBV6-5	CASSDPGMNTEAFF